The 20 T cell receptor beta chains in this list originate from one sample, sequenced in a study of T cells after yellow fever vaccination. TCRdb itself ran the 5' RACE reads through MiXCR, one entry per CDR3 protein. Among more than 300,000 distinct CDR3 sequences, approximately 12% were seen once, and the ten largest hold 3% to 3.5%. The sample was CD4+ T cells sorted from PBMCs, taken 45 days after the yellow fever booster vaccination. The receptor source for this set is a man younger than 35 who received the YFV17D yellow fever vaccine.

This chain connects TRBV24-1 to TRBJ2-1; D unresolved. Germline lookup yields CDR1 KGHDR and CDR2 SFDVKD. The CDR3 has 13 amino acids. V dropped 2 bases and J dropped 5 bases, with 6 bases sitting between them. DNA for the CDR3: TGTGCCACCAGTGATTGGGCTAACAATGAGCAGTTCTTC. Its protein product is CATSDWANNEQFF.

This clonotype was counted a few times. The chain has TRBV4-1 and TRBJ2-3; 7 bases match TRBD1. V trimming: 4 bases; J trimming: 0 bases; junction bases outside the gene matches: 4. Germline V gives CDR1 MGHRA, CDR2 YSYEKL. This CDR3 region has 15 residues. The DNA for the CDR3 is TGCGCCAGCAGCCGCACAGGGGATAGCACAGATACGCAGTATTTT. It is translated as CASSRTGDSTDTQYF.

J is TRBJ2-1 and V is TRBV6-6; possible D gene TRBD2, 5 bases. Trimming stripped 5 bases from V and 9 bases from J, with 11 bases between. From germline, CDR1 is MNHNY and CDR2 SVGAGI (reference sequence). The CDR3 is 12 residues long. The CDR3 DNA follows: TGTGCCAGCAGTACGACCGCGGGTGAGCAGTTCTTC. Translating gives CASSTTAGEQFF.

This clonotype was observed at least ten times. The chain links TRBV10-2 to TRBJ2-2; no reliable D call. There are 11 residues in the CDR3. V was cut by 7 bases and J by 5 bases, with 5 bases left in between. Germline CDR1 is WSHSY and CDR2 is SAAADI. The CDR3 nucleotides read TGCGCCAGCATGGGGACCGGGGAGCTGTTTTTT. This sequence encodes CASMGTGELFF.

This chain links TRBV12-3 or TRBV12-4 with TRBJ2-2; no clear D. The CDR3 covers 13 residues. The V and J ends lost 6 bases and 4 bases respectively, with 9 bases between them. The CDR3 protein is CASRLWATGELFF. Written as DNA, the CDR3 is TGTGCCAGCAGGCTTTGGGCCACCGGGGAGCTGTTTTTT.

This clonotype was seen only a few times. This chain joins TRBV5-1 and TRBJ2-2; perhaps TRBD1 as D (7 bases). CDR3 length: 15 amino acids. Trimming stripped 4 bases from V and 4 bases from J, with 14 bases between. CDR1 and CDR2 from the germline V gene are SGHRS and YFSETQ. The CDR3 loop is CASSRGTAGTGELFF. For the CDR3, the DNA is TGCGCCAGCAGCAGAGGGACAGCGGGCACCGGGGAGCTGTTTTTT.

There are a few counts of this clonotype. The chain combines TRBV27 with TRBJ1-6; 10 bases line up with TRBD1. Germline CDR1 is MNHEY and CDR2 is SMNVEV (reference sequence). The V and J ends lost 5 bases and 4 bases, in that order; junction bases with no gene match: 8. There are 17 residues in the CDR3. CDR3 loop: CASSIGTGEGYNSPLHF. The CDR3 DNA is TGTGCCAGCAGTATCGGGACAGGGGAAGGGTATAATTCACCCCTCCACTTT.

The chain is built from TRBV5-1 and TRBJ1-1; no clear D. CDR1 SGHRS and CDR2 YFSETQ come from the germline V gene. There are 15 residues in the CDR3. V gave up 3 bases and J gave up 2 bases, with 14 bases separating them. The CDR3 loop reads CASSSDRAANTEAFF. The CDR3, as DNA: TGCGCCAGCAGCTCCGACCGGGCAGCTAACACTGAAGCTTTCTTT.

V is TRBV6-5 and J is TRBJ2-7, with D unresolved. Germline CDR1 MNHEY, CDR2 SVGAGI. V lost 5 bases to trimming and J lost 4 bases, with 12 bases between them. CDR3 size: 13 residues. The CDR3 is CASSHGPSYEQYV. CDR3 DNA sequence: TGTGCCAGCAGTCACGGACCCTCTTACGAGCAGTACGTC.

The V call is TRBV11-2, the J call TRBJ2-5; D unresolved. V dropped 4 bases and J dropped 4 bases, with 13 bases sitting between them. Germline V gene data show CDR1 as SGHAT and CDR2 as FQNNGV. The CDR3 has 14 residues. CDR3 region: CASSSNGVGETQYF. The DNA for the CDR3 is TGTGCCAGCAGCTCCAATGGGGTCGGAGAGACCCAGTACTTC.

There are a few counts of this clonotype. The chain couples TRBV19 to TRBJ2-7, with TRBD2 matching over 9 bases. Germline V lookup: CDR1 LNHDA, CDR2 SQIVND (reference sequence). The trim removed 6 bases at V and 2 bases at J, leaving 11 bases unmatched. This CDR3 contains 16 residues. The CDR3 spells CASSLAGTIFTYEQYF. The CDR3 DNA follows: TGTGCCAGTAGCCTAGCGGGGACGATATTCACCTACGAGCAGTACTTC. The whole variable domain, remainder taken from reference TRBV19 and TRBJ2-7, is DGGITQSPKYLFRKEGQNVTLSCEQNLNHDAMYWYRQDPGQGLRLIYYSQIVNDFQKGDIAEGYSVSREKKESFPLTVTSAQKNPTAFYLCASSLAGTIFTYEQYFGPGTRLTVT.

The J gene is TRBJ2-3, the V gene TRBV19, with TRBD2 matching 8 bases. Germline V gene sequence: CDR1 LNHDA, CDR2 SQIVND (reference sequence). J was trimmed by 7 bases and V by 4 bases; bases with no gene match: 10. The CDR3 consists of 15 residues. The chain's CDR3 is CASSTGLAWGNTQYF. The CDR3 nucleotides are TGTGCCAGTAGTACTGGACTAGCATGGGGTAATACGCAGTATTTT.

The rearrangement links TRBV2 to TRBJ2-3; TRBD2 agrees at 10 bases. V trimming: 5 bases; J trimming: 1 base; junction bases outside the gene matches: 9. Germline V gives CDR1 SNHLY, CDR2 FYNNEI. The CDR3 spans 17 residues. CDR3 sequence reads: CASSHNPGTSGTDTQYF. For the CDR3, the DNA is TGTGCCAGCAGTCATAACCCCGGGACTAGCGGCACAGATACGCAGTATTTT. Full variable domain (outside the CDR3, taken from reference TRBV2 and TRBJ2-3): EPEVTQTPSHQVTQMGQEVILRCVPISNHLYFYWYRQILGQKVEFLVSFYNNEISEKSEIFDDQFSVERPDGSNFTLKIRSTKLEDSAMYFCASSHNPGTSGTDTQYFGPGTRLTVL.

The rearrangement links TRBV2 to TRBJ1-3; weak D call: TRBD1 (5 bases). Deletions cut 11 bases from V and 0 bases from J, with 11 bases between. The CDR3 has 13 amino acids. Germline values: CDR1 SNHLY, CDR2 FYNNEI. As DNA, the CDR3 is TGTGCCGGGGGACGGCTCTCTGGAAACACCATATATTTT. Translating it yields CAGGRLSGNTIYF.

This clonotype was recorded at least ten times. The rearrangement links TRBV5-1 to TRBJ2-5; 9 bases match TRBD2. CDR3 length: 16 residues. Losses at the gene ends were 7 bases for V and 2 bases for J; bases not matched to a gene: 12. Germline assignment: CDR1 SGHRS and CDR2 YFSETQ. The CDR3 bases are TGCGCCAGCCGTCCGGGACTAGCTAACGATCAAGAGACCCAGTACTTC. It encodes CASRPGLANDQETQYF.

Ten or more counts support this clonotype. The V and J genes are TRBV20-1 and TRBJ2-3; 9 nucleotides agree with TRBD1. The germline V gene encodes CDR1 DFQATT and CDR2 SNEGSKA (reference sequence). The CDR3 spans 16 residues. J lost 5 bases, V lost 7 bases, and 16 bases had no gene match. CDR3 nucleotides: TGCAGTGGAAACACGAAGCCTGGGACAGGGAAAGATACGCAGTATTTT. Its protein is CSGNTKPGTGKDTQYF.

The J gene is TRBJ2-7, the V gene TRBV7-8, with TRBD1 matching over 8 bases. The CDR3 has 15 amino acids. The V gene's germline CDR1 is SGHVS and CDR2 FQNEAQ. V shed 1 base, J shed 3 bases, and the junction held 5 bases outside the gene matches. The CDR3 is CASSLVTGGNYEQYV. As DNA, the CDR3 is TGTGCCAGCAGCTTAGTAACAGGGGGGAACTACGAGCAGTACGTC.

The chain couples TRBV20-1 to TRBJ2-4; D is possibly TRBD1 or TRBD2 (5 bases each). The CDR3 is 13 amino acids. Trimming removed 4 bases from V and 5 bases from J, with 12 bases in between. Germline assignment: CDR1 DFQATT and CDR2 SNEGSKA (reference sequence). Written as DNA, the CDR3 is TGCAGTGCTACCCCAGGGACCCAAAACATTCAGTACTTC. This translates into CSATPGTQNIQYF.

The rearrangement uses TRBV7-9 and TRBJ2-1, with a tentative D call TRBD1 (6 bases). CDR1 is SEHNR, CDR2 FQNEAQ, per germline (reference sequence). V was shortened by 5 bases and J by 7 bases, with 15 bases between the two germline ends. The CDR3 is made up of 14 amino acids. As DNA, the CDR3 is TGTGCCAGCAGCCATCGGACAGACCATAATGAGCAGTTCTTC. Translated: CASSHRTDHNEQFF.

A few counts support this clonotype. The chain couples TRBV7-2 to TRBJ2-3, with 13 nucleotides matching TRBD2. V lost 1 base, J lost 5 bases, and 3 bases stayed unmatched. This CDR3 is built from 16 residues. Germline CDR1 reads SGHTA; CDR2 reads FQGNSA. CDR3 nucleotide sequence: TGTGCCAGCAGCTTAGGGGGACTAGCGGGGAGAGATACGCAGTATTTT. It encodes CASSLGGLAGRDTQYF.